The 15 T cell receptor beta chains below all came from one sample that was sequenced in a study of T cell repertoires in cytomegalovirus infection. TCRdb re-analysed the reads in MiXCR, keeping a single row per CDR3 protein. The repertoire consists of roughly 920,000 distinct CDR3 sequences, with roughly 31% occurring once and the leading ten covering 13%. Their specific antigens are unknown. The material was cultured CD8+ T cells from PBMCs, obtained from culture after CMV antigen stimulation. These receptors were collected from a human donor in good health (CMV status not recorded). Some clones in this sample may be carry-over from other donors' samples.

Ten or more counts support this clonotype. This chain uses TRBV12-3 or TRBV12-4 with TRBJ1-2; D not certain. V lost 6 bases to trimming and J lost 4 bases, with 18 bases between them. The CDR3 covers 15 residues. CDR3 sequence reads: CASSPGRPGIYGYTF. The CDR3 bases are TGTGCCAGCAGCCCTGGCCGGCCGGGGATCTATGGCTACACCTTC.

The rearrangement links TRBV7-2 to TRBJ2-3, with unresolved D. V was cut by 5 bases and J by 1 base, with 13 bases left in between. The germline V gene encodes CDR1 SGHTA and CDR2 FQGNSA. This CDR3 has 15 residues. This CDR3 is CASSPDRVGTDTQYF. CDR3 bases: TGTGCCAGCAGCCCAGATAGGGTGGGCACAGATACGCAGTATTTT.

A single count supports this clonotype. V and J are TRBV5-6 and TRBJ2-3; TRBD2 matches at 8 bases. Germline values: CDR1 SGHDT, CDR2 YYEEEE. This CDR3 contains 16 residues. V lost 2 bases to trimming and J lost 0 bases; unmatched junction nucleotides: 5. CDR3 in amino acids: CASSFEAGVSTDTQYF. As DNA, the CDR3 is TGTGCCAGCAGCTTTGAAGCGGGGGTAAGCACAGATACGCAGTATTTT.

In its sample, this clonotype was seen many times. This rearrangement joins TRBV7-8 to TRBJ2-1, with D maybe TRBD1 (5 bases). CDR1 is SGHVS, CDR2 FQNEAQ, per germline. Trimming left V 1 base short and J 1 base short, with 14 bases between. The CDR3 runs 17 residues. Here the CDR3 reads CASSLVAGPVSYNEQFF. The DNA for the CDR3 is TGTGCCAGCAGCTTAGTCGCAGGGCCCGTTTCCTACAATGAGCAGTTCTTC.

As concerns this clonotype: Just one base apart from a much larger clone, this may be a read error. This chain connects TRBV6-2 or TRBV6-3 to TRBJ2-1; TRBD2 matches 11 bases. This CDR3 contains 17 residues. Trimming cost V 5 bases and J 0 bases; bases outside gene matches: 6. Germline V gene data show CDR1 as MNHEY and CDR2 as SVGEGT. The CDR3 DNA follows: TGTGCCAGCAGTCCCCTACTAGCGGGGGACTCCTACAATGAGCAGTTCTTC. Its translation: CASSPLLAGDSYNEQFF.

CDR3 DNA sequence: TGTGCCAGCAGTTACTCTTCACCGAACTATGGCTACACCTTC. Translated, it gives CASSYSSPNYGYTF. This chain uses TRBV6-6 with TRBJ1-2; D remains unclear. Trimming removed 0 bases from V and 2 bases from J, with 7 bases in between. The CDR3 has 14 amino acids. The germline CDR1 and CDR2 sequences are MNHNY and SVGAGI (reference sequence).

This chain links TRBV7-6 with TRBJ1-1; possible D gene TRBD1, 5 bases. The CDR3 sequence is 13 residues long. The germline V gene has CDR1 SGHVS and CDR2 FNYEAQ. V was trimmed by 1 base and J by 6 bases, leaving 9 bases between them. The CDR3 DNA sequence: TGTGCCAGCAGCTTAGGGGGGGAGGCTGAAGCTTTCTTT. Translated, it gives CASSLGGEAEAFF.

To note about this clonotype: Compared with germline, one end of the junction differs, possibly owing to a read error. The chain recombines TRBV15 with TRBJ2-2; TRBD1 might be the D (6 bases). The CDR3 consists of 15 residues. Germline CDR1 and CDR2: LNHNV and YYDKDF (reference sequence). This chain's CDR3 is CATGRDSGDTGELFF. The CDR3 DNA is TGTGCCACCGGCAGAGATTCAGGGGACACCGGGGAGCTGTTTTTT.

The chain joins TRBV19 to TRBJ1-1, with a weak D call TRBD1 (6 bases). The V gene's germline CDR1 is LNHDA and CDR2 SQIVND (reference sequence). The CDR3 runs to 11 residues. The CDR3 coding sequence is TGTGCAGTAGTGGGGGCAACTGAAGCTTTCTTT. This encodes CAVVGATEAFF. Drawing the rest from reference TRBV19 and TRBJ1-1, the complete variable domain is DGGITQSPKYLFRKEGQNVTLSCEQNLNHDAMYWYRQDPGQGLRLIYYSQIVNDFQKGDIAEGYSVSREKKESFPLTVTSAQKNPTAFYLCAVVGATEAFFGQGTRLTVV.

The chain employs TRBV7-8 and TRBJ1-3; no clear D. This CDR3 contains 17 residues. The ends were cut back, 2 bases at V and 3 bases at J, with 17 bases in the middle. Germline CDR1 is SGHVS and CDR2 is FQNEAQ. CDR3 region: CASSLRTLLEHGNTIYF. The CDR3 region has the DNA TGTGCCAGCAGCTTAAGGACCCTCCTTGAACATGGAAACACCATATATTTT.

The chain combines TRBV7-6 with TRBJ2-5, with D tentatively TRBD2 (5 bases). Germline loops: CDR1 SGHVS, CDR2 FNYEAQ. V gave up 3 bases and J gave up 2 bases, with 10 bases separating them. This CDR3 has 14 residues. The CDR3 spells CASSFPGRQETQYF. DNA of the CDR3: TGTGCCAGCAGCTTCCCGGGAAGACAAGAGACCCAGTACTTC.

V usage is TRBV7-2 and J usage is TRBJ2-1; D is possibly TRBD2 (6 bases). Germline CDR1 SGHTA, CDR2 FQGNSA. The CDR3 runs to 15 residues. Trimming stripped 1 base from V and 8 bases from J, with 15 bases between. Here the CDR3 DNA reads TGTGCCAGCAGCTTAGGGCTAGCGAGGAGGGATGAGCAGTTCTTC. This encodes CASSLGLARRDEQFF. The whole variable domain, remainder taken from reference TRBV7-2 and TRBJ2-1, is GAGVSQSPSNKVTEKGKDVELRCDPISGHTALYWYRQSLGQGLEFLIYFQGNSAPDKSGLPSDRFSAERTGGSVSTLTIQRTQQEDSAVYLCASSLGLARRDEQFFGPGTRLTVL.

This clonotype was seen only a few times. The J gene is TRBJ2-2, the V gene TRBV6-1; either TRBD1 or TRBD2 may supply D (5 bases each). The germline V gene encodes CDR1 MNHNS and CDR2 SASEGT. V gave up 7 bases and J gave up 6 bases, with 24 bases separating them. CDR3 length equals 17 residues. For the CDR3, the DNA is TGTGCCAGCAAACTCGAGGGACGGGACCTTTGGGCCGGGGAGCTGTTTTTT. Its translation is CASKLEGRDLWAGELFF.

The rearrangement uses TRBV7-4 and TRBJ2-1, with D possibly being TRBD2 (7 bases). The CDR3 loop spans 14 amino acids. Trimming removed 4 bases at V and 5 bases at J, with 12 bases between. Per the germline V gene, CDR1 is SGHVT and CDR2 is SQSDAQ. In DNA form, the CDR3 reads TGTGCCAGCAGCTGGGAGGGGGGTAACAATGAGCAGTTCTTC. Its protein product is CASSWEGGNNEQFF.

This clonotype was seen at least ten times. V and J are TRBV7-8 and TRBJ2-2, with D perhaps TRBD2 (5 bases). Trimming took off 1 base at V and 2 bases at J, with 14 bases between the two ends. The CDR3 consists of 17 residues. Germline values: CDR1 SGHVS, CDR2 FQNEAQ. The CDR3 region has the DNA TGTGCCAGCAGCTTAGGGCGGACTTCTTCCAACACCGGGGAGCTGTTTTTT. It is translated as CASSLGRTSSNTGELFF.